The TCR beta chain described here comes from a study of CD4+ T cells in melanoma. Clones were sequenced by immunoSEQ multiplex PCR, and TCRdb holds only the in-frame ones, with some missing. The sample consists of 110,000 to 150,000 clones, over 90% of them appearing once. Germline CDR1 reads SGHTS; CDR2 reads YDEGEE. This CDR3 is built from 14 residues. Trimming cost V 2 bases and J 10 bases; bases outside gene matches: 4. V and J are TRBV5-8 and TRBJ1-4, with 11 bases identical to TRBD1. This TCR was recovered from a human donor with melanoma. In nucleotides, the CDR3 is TGTGCCAGCAGCTTAGGACAGGGGGCAAGAAAACTGTTTTTT. As protein: CASSLGQGARKLFF.